The 18 T cell receptor beta chains listed next were all sequenced from one sample in a study of blood T cell repertoires in COVID-19. Sequencing used immunoSEQ multiplex PCR; TCRdb keeps in-frame clones, though not all of them. Among 150,000 to 200,000 clones listed, about 85% were seen once. Sequenced: peripheral blood. These receptors came from a woman in her seventies with COVID-19, enrolled during active disease.

In its sample, this clone was seen a few times. V and J are TRBV28 and TRBJ1-5, with D unclear. This CDR3 comprises 16 residues. Germline CDR1 MDHEN, CDR2 SYDVKM. V dropped 5 bases and J dropped 3 bases, with 17 bases sitting between them. The CDR3 DNA follows: TGTGCCAGCAGTGCCCACCTACGACGGGACAATCAGCCCCAGCATTTT. Translation: CASSAHLRRDNQPQHF.

In DNA, the CDR3 is TGTGCCAGCAGCTCGGGACAGACTACGAGCAAGCAGTACTTC. It is translated as CASSSGQTTSKQYF. This chain connects TRBV9 to TRBJ2-7, with TRBD1 matching over 7 bases. The CDR3 loop spans 14 amino acids. Germline CDR1 and CDR2: SGDLS and YYNGEE. The ends lost 4 bases at V and 8 bases at J; junction bases unmatched: 12.

The chain recombines TRBV5-1 with TRBJ2-5; 11 bases are shared with TRBD2. The germline CDR1 and CDR2 sequences are SGHRS and YFSETQ. Trimming removed 0 bases from V and 2 bases from J; junction bases left unmatched: 0. The CDR3 totals 15 residues. CDR3 amino acids: CASSLVAGGQETQYF. DNA of the CDR3: TGCGCCAGCAGCTTGGTAGCGGGGGGGCAAGAGACCCAGTACTTC.

This clone was recorded only once. The rearrangement joins TRBV28 to TRBJ2-1; 10 nucleotides align to TRBD2. Germline trimming cut 8 bases from V and 10 bases from J; bases unmatched to any gene: 14. Germline CDR1 MDHEN, CDR2 SYDVKM. The CDR3 is made up of 15 amino acids. Here the CDR3 reads CASVSPSGRPREQFF. The CDR3 coding sequence is TGTGCCAGCGTCTCGCCTAGCGGGAGACCCCGGGAGCAGTTCTTC.

The CDR3 bases are TGTGCCAGCAGCATTCCGGCCGGGGAGCTGTTTTTT. This translates into CASSIPAGELFF. This chain links TRBV5-6 with TRBJ2-2; D call uncertain. The V end lost 4 bases, the J end lost 6 bases, and 7 bases lay between the germline ends. There are 12 residues in the CDR3. Germline lookup yields CDR1 SGHDT and CDR2 YYEEEE.

This chain joins TRBV3-1 (or the pseudogene TRBV3-2) and TRBJ2-1, with 8 nucleotides matching TRBD2. CDR3 length: 15 residues. Germline lookup yields CDR1 LGHDT and CDR2 YNNKEL (reference sequence). Trimming cost V 4 bases and J 6 bases; bases outside gene matches: 8. In nucleotides, the CDR3 is TGTGCCAGCAGCCTTTCACGCGGGGGGTTCAATGAGCAGTTCTTC. Translating it yields CASSLSRGGFNEQFF.

This clone has more than one count but fewer than ten. The gene calls are TRBV11-2 and TRBJ2-3; 7 nucleotides match TRBD2. V shed 7 bases, J shed 3 bases, and the junction held 4 bases outside the gene matches. CDR3 length: 13 residues. The germline V gene has CDR1 SGHAT and CDR2 FQNNGV. This chain's CDR3 is CASNMGGTDTQYF. The DNA of the CDR3 is TGTGCCAGCAATATGGGGGGGACAGATACGCAGTATTTT.

The V gene is TRBV3-1 (or the pseudogene TRBV3-2), the J gene TRBJ2-2; D remains unclear. Trimming took 2 bases from V and 2 from J, leaving 9 bases between them. CDR3 length equals 15 residues. Per germline, CDR1 LGHDT and CDR2 YNNKEL (reference sequence). CDR3 residues: CASSQRPGNTGELFF. The CDR3 coding sequence is TGTGCCAGCAGCCAAAGGCCAGGTAACACCGGGGAGCTGTTTTTT.

This chain uses TRBV14 with TRBJ1-1, with D hard to call. V lost 4 bases and J 0 bases, leaving 9 bases between the germline ends. Germline V lookup: CDR1 SGHDN, CDR2 FVKESK. The CDR3 runs 14 residues. The CDR3 protein is CASSRQIMNTEAFF. The CDR3 nucleotides are TGTGCCAGCAGCCGCCAGATCATGAACACTGAAGCTTTCTTT. Supplemented by reference TRBV14 and TRBJ1-1, the full variable domain reads EAGVTQFPSHSVIEKGQTVTLRCDPISGHDNLYWYRRVMGKEIKFLLHFVKESKQDESGMPNNRFLAERTGGTYSTLKVQPAELEDSGVYFCASSRQIMNTEAFFGQGTRLTVV.

The V gene is TRBV3-1 (or the pseudogene TRBV3-2), the J gene TRBJ1-3; D is ambiguous. This CDR3 comprises 17 residues. Trimming cost V 2 bases and J 4 bases, with 18 bases left between them. Germline V gene lookup returns CDR1 LGHDT and CDR2 YNNKEL (reference sequence). In DNA, the CDR3 is TGTGCCAGCAGCCAACGCTCCCCGGGAAAGGGAGGAAACACCATATATTTT. This sequence encodes CASSQRSPGKGGNTIYF.

The genes are TRBV3-1 (or the pseudogene TRBV3-2) and TRBJ1-2; D may be TRBD1 (6 bases). Trimming removed 0 bases from V and 7 bases from J, with 18 bases in between. The CDR3 runs to 16 residues. The V gene's germline CDR1 is LGHDT and CDR2 YNNKEL (reference sequence). In DNA, the CDR3 is TGTGCCAGCAGCCAAGAAGGGTACAGGGACCTGGGTGGCTACACCTTC. Its protein is CASSQEGYRDLGGYTF.

The chain combines TRBV5-8 with TRBJ2-7, with TRBD1 matching 7 bases. Germline loops: CDR1 SGHTS, CDR2 YDEGEE. The V and J ends lost 1 base and 2 bases, in that order; junction bases with no gene match: 0. This CDR3 has 13 residues. The CDR3 here is CASSLTGAYEQYV. The CDR3 DNA follows: TGTGCCAGCAGCTTGACAGGGGCCTACGAGCAGTACGTC.

The chain has TRBV7-2 and TRBJ2-1, with TRBD2 matching over 14 bases. The CDR3 has 18 residues. V trimming: 3 bases; J trimming: 9 bases; junction bases outside the gene matches: 13. The V gene's germline CDR1 is SGHTA and CDR2 FQGNSA. The CDR3: CASSFGLAGGIAILEQFF. Here the CDR3 DNA reads TGTGCCAGCAGCTTTGGACTAGCGGGAGGAATAGCGATCCTTGAGCAGTTCTTC.

The gene calls are TRBV9 and TRBJ2-2; 8 nucleotides line up with TRBD1. CDR1 is SGDLS, CDR2 YYNGEE, per germline. CDR3 length: 17 amino acids. V shed 3 bases, J shed 1 base, and the junction held 8 bases outside the gene matches. CDR3 amino acids: CASSDGLGTGNTGELFF. CDR3 coding DNA: TGTGCCAGCAGCGATGGGCTCGGGACAGGGAACACCGGGGAGCTGTTTTTT. Supplemented by reference TRBV9 and TRBJ2-2, the full variable domain reads DSGVTQTPKHLITATGQRVTLRCSPRSGDLSVYWYQQSLDQGLQFLIQYYNGEERAKGNILERFSAQQFPDLHSELNLSSLELGDSALYFCASSDGLGTGNTGELFFGEGSRLTVL.

The V and J genes are TRBV7-6 and TRBJ1-5; a possible D gene is TRBD1 (5 bases). This CDR3 is 15 amino acids long. CDR1 SGHVS and CDR2 FNYEAQ come from the germline V gene. Trimming pared 4 bases from V and 0 bases from J, leaving 10 bases between. For the CDR3, the DNA is TGTGCCAGCAGCTCGTACGACAGTAGCAATCAGCCCCAGCATTTT. Encoded protein: CASSSYDSSNQPQHF.

This chain joins TRBV5-1 and TRBJ2-7; 8 nucleotides align to TRBD2. Per germline, CDR1 SGHRS and CDR2 YFSETQ. This CDR3 has 15 residues. After removal of 0 bases from V and 7 bases from J, the junction contained 9 bases not matched to a gene. DNA of the CDR3: TGCGCCAGCAGCTTGGGTTCGGGAGGGCCATGGGAGCAGTACTTC. It codes for CASSLGSGGPWEQYF. The full variable domain, with the rest looked up from reference TRBV5-1 and TRBJ2-7, is KAGVTQTPRYLIKTRGQQVTLSCSPISGHRSVSWYQQTPGQGLQFLFEYFSETQRNKGNFPGRFSGRQFSNSRSEMNVSTLELGDSALYLCASSLGSGGPWEQYFGPGTRLTVT.

This chain uses TRBV7-2 with TRBJ1-4; 7 bases agree with TRBD1. V lost 6 bases, J lost 10 bases, and 11 bases stayed unmatched. This CDR3 is built from 14 residues. CDR1 and CDR2 from the germline V gene are SGHTA and FQGNSA. Written as DNA, the CDR3 is TGTGCCAGCAGTAGGGACAGCCCGGTCGGAAAACTGTTTTTT. It translates to CASSRDSPVGKLFF.

The CDR3 protein is CASSRQGSSGANVLTF. CDR3 nucleotide sequence: TGTGCCAGCAGTAGACAGGGGAGCTCTGGGGCCAACGTCCTGACTTTC. The V call is TRBV28, the J call TRBJ2-6; 8 bases line up with TRBD1. This CDR3 spans 16 amino acids. In germline, CDR1 is MDHEN, CDR2 SYDVKM. The J segment lost 0 bases and the V segment lost 5 bases, leaving 3 bases of the junction unmatched.